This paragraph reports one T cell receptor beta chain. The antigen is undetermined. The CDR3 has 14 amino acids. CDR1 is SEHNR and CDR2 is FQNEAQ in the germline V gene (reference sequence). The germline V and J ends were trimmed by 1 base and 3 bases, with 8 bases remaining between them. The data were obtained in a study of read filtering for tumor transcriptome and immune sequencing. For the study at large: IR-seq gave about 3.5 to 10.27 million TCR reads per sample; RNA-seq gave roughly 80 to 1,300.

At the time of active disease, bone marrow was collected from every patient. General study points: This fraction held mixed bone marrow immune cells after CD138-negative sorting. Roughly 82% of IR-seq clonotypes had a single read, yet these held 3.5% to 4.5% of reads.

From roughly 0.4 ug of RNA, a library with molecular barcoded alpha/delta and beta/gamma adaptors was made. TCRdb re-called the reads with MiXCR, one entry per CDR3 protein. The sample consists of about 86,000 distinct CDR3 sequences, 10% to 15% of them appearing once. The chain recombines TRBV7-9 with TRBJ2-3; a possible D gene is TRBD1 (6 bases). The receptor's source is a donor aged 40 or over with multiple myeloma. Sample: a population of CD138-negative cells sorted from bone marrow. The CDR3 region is CASSLGTATDTQYF. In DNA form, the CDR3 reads TGTGCCAGCAGCTTAGGGACAGCTACAGATACGCAGTATTTT.